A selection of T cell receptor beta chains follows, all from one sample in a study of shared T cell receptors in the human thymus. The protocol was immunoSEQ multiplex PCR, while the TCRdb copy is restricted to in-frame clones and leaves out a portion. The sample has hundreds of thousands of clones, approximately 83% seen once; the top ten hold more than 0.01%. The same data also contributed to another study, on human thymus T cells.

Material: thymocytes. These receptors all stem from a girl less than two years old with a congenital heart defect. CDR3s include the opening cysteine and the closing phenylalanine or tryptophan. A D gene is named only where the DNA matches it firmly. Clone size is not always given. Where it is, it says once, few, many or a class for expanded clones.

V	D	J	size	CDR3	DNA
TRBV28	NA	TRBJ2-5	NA	CASTPGADERETQYF	TGTGCCAGCACCCCAGGGGCGGACGAGAGGGAGACCCAGTACTTC
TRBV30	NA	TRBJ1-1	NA	CAWSAGSNTEAFF	TGTGCCTGGAGTGCCGGGTCGAACACTGAAGCTTTCTTT
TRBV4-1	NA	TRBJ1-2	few	CASRPRGNYGYTF	TGCGCCAGCAGACCTAGGGGTAACTATGGCTACACCTTC
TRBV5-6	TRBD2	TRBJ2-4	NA	CASSLMGTSGLAKNIQYF	TGTGCCAGCAGCTTGATGGGGACTAGCGGGCTAGCCAAAAACATTCAGTACTTC
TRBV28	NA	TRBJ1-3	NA	CASKAFGNTIYF	TGTGCCAGCAAAGCTTTCGGAAACACCATATATTTT
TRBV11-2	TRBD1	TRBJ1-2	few	CASSLDKSGQASGNYGYTF	TGTGCCAGCAGCTTAGACAAATCAGGACAGGCTTCAGGTAACTATGGCTACACCTTC
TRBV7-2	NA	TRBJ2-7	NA	CASSLVSEQYF	TGTGCCAGCAGCTTAGTTTCGGAGCAGTACTTC
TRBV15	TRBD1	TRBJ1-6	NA	CATSRTGGRNSPLHF	TGTGCCACCAGCAGGACAGGGGGCCGTAATTCACCCCTCCACTTT
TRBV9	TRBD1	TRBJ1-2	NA	CASSASQGRNYGYTF	TGTGCCAGCAGCGCGTCACAGGGGCGTAACTATGGCTACACCTTC
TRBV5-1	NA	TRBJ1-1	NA	CASSLGPTHNTEAFF	TGCGCCAGCAGCTTGGGTCCGACACATAACACTGAAGCTTTCTTT
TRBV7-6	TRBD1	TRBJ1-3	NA	CASSSPALPGQGAGNTIYF	TGTGCCAGCAGCTCCCCCGCCTTACCTGGACAGGGGGCTGGAAACACCATATATTTT
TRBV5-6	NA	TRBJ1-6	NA	CASSLVAGGNSPLHF	TGTGCCAGCAGCTTGGTGGCGGGGGGGAATTCACCCCTCCACTTT
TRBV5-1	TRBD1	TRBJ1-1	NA	CASSLAFSSKPGQDDTEAFF	TGCGCCAGCAGCTTGGCCTTTAGTTCTAAACCGGGACAGGATGACACTGAAGCTTTCTTT
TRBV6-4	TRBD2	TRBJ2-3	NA	CASSDSTSGGADTQYF	TGTGCCAGCAGTGACTCGACTAGCGGGGGGGCAGATACGCAGTATTTT
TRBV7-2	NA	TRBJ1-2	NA	CASSLVPGAVGYTF	TGTGCCAGCAGCTTAGTACCAGGGGCTGTTGGCTACACCTTC
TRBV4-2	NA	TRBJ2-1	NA	CASSQTDSYNEQFF	TGTGCCAGCAGCCAGACCGACTCATACAATGAGCAGTTCTTC
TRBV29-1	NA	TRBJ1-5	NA	CSVEVGGNQPQHF	TGCAGCGTTGAAGTCGGGGGCAATCAGCCCCAGCATTTT
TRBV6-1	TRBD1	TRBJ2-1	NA	CASSPGQGEYNEQFF	TGTGCCAGCAGCCCTGGACAGGGGGAGTACAATGAGCAGTTCTTC
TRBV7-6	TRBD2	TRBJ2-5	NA	CASSLGKGRGVRVGETQYF	TGTGCCAGCAGCTTGGGAAAGGGGCGGGGGGTCCGGGTCGGCGAGACCCAGTACTTC
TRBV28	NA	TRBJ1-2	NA	CASSPRRYGYTF	TGTGCCAGCAGCCCTCGTCGGTATGGCTACACCTTC
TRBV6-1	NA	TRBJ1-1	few	CASSEGFQGPNTEAFF	TGTGCCAGCAGTGAAGGTTTCCAGGGCCCAAACACTGAAGCTTTCTTT
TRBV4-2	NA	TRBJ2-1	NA	CASSQDAQSRYNEQFF	TGTGCCAGCAGCCAAGATGCACAGAGCCGCTACAATGAGCAGTTCTTC
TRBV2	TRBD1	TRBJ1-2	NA	CASSEARQGNLSPNYGYTF	TGTGCCAGCAGTGAAGCTAGACAGGGGAATTTATCTCCCAACTATGGCTACACCTTC
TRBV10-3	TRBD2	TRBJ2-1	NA	CAISLAGGDEQFF	TGTGCCATCAGCCTAGCGGGGGGTGATGAGCAGTTCTTC
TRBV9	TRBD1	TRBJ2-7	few	CASSEGTGDPLRDEQYF	TGTGCCAGCAGCGAAGGGACAGGGGACCCCCTTCGGGACGAGCAGTACTTC
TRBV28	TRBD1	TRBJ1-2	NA	CASSFVGAGGGRLDGYTF	TGTGCCAGCAGTTTTGTCGGCGCAGGGGGCGGGCGTTTAGATGGCTACACCTTC
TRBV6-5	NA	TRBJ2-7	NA	CATSRLEDYEQYF	TGTGCCACCTCGCGACTAGAAGACTACGAGCAGTACTTC
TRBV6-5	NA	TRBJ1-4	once	CASSHGSSRGEKLFF	TGTGCCAGCAGTCACGGGAGCTCTCGAGGTGAAAAACTGTTTTTT
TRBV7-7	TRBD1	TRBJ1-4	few	CASSTGGNEKLFF	TGTGCCAGCAGCACAGGGGGAAATGAAAAACTGTTTTTT
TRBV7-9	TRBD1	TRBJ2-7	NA	CASSLEGVTGHPCDEQYF	TGTGCCAGCAGCTTAGAAGGGGTGACAGGGCATCCCTGTGACGAGCAGTACTTC
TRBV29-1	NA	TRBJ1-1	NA	CSVGEWNTEAFF	TGCAGCGTCGGGGAGTGGAACACTGAAGCTTTCTTT
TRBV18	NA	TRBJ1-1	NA	CASSPPGADASEAFF	TGTGCCAGCTCACCACCGGGGGCGGATGCCTCTGAAGCTTTCTTT
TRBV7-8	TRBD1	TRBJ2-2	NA	CASSRRGRRPGRTGELFF	TGTGCCAGCAGCCGTAGGGGGCGCCGGCCCGGCCGAACCGGGGAGCTGTTTTTT
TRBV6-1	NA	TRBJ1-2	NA	CASSVNSPGRRADGYTF	TGTGCCAGCAGTGTTAATTCACCGGGCAGGAGGGCCGATGGCTACACCTTC
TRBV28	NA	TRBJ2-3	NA	CASSPRGTDTQYF	TGTGCCAGCAGTCCGAGAGGAACAGATACGCAGTATTTT
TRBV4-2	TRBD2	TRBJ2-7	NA	CASSQDRGGPFYEQYF	TGTGCCAGCAGCCAAGATCGGGGGGGTCCTTTCTACGAGCAGTACTTC
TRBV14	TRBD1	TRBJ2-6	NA	CASSQGLKDRGKTGANVLTF	TGTGCCAGCAGCCAAGGACTTAAGGACAGGGGAAAAACTGGGGCCAACGTCCTGACTTTC
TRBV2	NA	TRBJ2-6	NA	CASLFNRKPSGANVLTF	TGTGCCAGCTTGTTCAACAGGAAACCCTCTGGGGCCAACGTCCTGACTTTC
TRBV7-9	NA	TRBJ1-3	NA	CASSPFSGIGNTIYF	TGTGCCAGCAGCCCATTTTCCGGGATCGGGAACACCATATATTTT